These 2 T cell receptor beta chains came from one sample sequenced in a study of cytomegalovirus exposure and HLA in healthy donors. A multiplex PCR was run with 60 Vbeta primers and 13 Jbeta primers. Profiling relied on immunoSEQ multiplex PCR, and the TCRdb table lists in-frame clones only, not all of them. The sample records under 150,000 clones, around 83% being singletons. Sample: PBMCs. These receptors came from a girl aged 2 to 10 in good health and CMV-seronegative.

The V and J genes are TRBV5-3 and TRBJ1-5, with D unclear. TRBV5-3 is recorded as an ORF, its role being uncertain. The ends were cut back, 1 base at V and 7 bases at J, with 3 bases in the middle. CDR3 length: 11 amino acids. The CDR3 DNA reads as TGTGCCAGAAGCTTGCGGCAGCCCCAGCATTTT. It specifies CARSLRQPQHF.

The chain has TRBV5-1 and TRBJ2-2, with D unclear. The CDR3 runs 16 residues. The germline gives CDR1 SGHRS, CDR2 YFSETQ. V was pared by 1 base and J by 0 bases, with 10 bases between. CDR3 amino acids: CASSLTSTANTGELFF. As DNA, the CDR3 is TGCGCCAGCAGCTTGACGTCTACTGCGAACACCGGGGAGCTGTTTTTT.